Listed below are T cell receptor beta chains from one sample, sequenced in a study of spatial heterogeneity in lung cancer. Using its own MiXCR run on the 5' RACE reads, TCRdb lists one record per CDR3 protein. Found here are 85,000 to 100,000 distinct CDR3 sequences, 15% to 20% of them singletons; the top ten hold 20% to 25%. Sample: PBMCs, taken at follow-up. Receptors originate from a male donor with early-stage non-small cell lung cancer. The CDR3 runs from the conserved cysteine through the conserved F or W. Fields, in order: D gene, J gene, V gene, clone size, CDR3 DNA, CDR3 protein. D genes are given only for firm matches. Clone size, where shown, is once, few, many, or a class for clones that have expanded.

.,TRBJ2-2,TRBV11-2,many,TGTGCCAGCAGCTTGGACAGTGTCAACACCGGGGAGCTGTTTTTT,CASSLDSVNTGELFF
.,TRBJ2-7,TRBV12-3/TRBV12-4,few,TGTGCCAGCAGTTTAGCCCCAGGGGTAATGGGCGAGCAGTACTTC,CASSLAPGVMGEQYF
.,TRBJ2-1,TRBV11-1,.,TGTGCCAGCAGCGACAGAGGCAGGGGAGAGCAGTTCTTC,CASSDRGRGEQFF
.,TRBJ2-1,TRBV19,.,TGTGCCAGTAGTACGCTAGGGTATGAGCAGTTCTTC,CASSTLGYEQFF
.,TRBJ1-1,TRBV12-3/TRBV12-4,once,TGTGCCAGCAGGGATATCACGGGTAAGTCTGAAGCTTTCTTT,CASRDITGKSEAFF
.,TRBJ2-7,TRBV9,.,TGTGCCAGCAGCGACAGAAAAGGAGCGATCGGCTACGAGCAGTACTTC,CASSDRKGAIGYEQYF
.,TRBJ1-3,TRBV20-1,.,TGCAGTGCTACGACAGGAAGCTCTGGAAACACCATATATTTT,CSATTGSSGNTIYF
.,TRBJ1-3,TRBV7-9,.,TGTGCCAGCAGCCCCCGCGGGAGGGTATCTGGAAACACCATATATTTT,CASSPRGRVSGNTIYF
TRBD2,TRBJ2-3,TRBV11-3,few,TGTGCCAGCAGCGGACTAGCGGGAGGTTTGGATACGCAGTATTTT,CASSGLAGGLDTQYF
.,TRBJ1-1,TRBV6-5,medium-sized,TGTGCCAGCAGGATTCAGGGCCTCCCAACTGAAGCTTTCTTT,CASRIQGLPTEAFF
TRBD1,TRBJ1-6,TRBV6-2/TRBV6-3,few,TGTGCCAGCAGTTCGGGACAGGGCTATTCACCCCTCCACTTT,CASSSGQGYSPLHF
.,TRBJ1-2,TRBV3-1,.,TGTGCCAGCAGCCAAGAACAGGAAACCTATGGCTACACCTTC,CASSQEQETYGYTF
TRBD2,TRBJ2-1,TRBV20-1,.,TGCAGTGCTAGAGGCTTACTAGCGGGGAGAATCTCCTACAATGAGCAGTTCTTC,CSARGLLAGRISYNEQFF
TRBD1,TRBJ2-3,TRBV24-1,few,TGTGCCACCAGTGAACCACACACAGGGGCAGATACGCAGTATTTT,CATSEPHTGADTQYF
.,TRBJ2-1,TRBV19,.,TGTGCCAGTAGTAATGGACTACCCTACAATGAGCAGTTCTTC,CASSNGLPYNEQFF
TRBD1,TRBJ1-1,TRBV7-2,.,TGTGCCAGCAGCTTCTCGACAGGGCGAGGCACTGAAGCTTTCTTT,CASSFSTGRGTEAFF
TRBD1,TRBJ1-5,TRBV3-1,.,TGTGCCAGCAGCCTAGGGACAGGGCGCAATCAGCCCCAGCATTTT,CASSLGTGRNQPQHF
.,TRBJ1-1,TRBV29-1,.,TGCAGCGTCATAGGACAACCGAACACTGAAGCTTTCTTT,CSVIGQPNTEAFF
TRBD1,TRBJ2-1,TRBV29-1,few,TGCAGCGTTGGTAAGGGACAGATATACAATGAGCAGTTCTTC,CSVGKGQIYNEQFF
TRBD2,TRBJ2-5,TRBV7-3,.,TGTGCCAGCAGCCATCTAGCGGGAGGGGACGAGACCCAGTACTTC,CASSHLAGGDETQYF
TRBD1,TRBJ1-4,TRBV18,few,TGTGCCAGCTCACCCGGACAGGGGAATAATGAAAAACTGTTTTTT,CASSPGQGNNEKLFF
.,TRBJ1-1,TRBV20-1,.,TGCAGTGCTAGGGGACCTTCCTTTGAAGCTTTCTTT,CSARGPSFEAFF
.,TRBJ1-2,TRBV4-3,medium-sized,TGCGCCAGCAGCCAAGAATCAGGGGATCAAGGCTACACCTTC,CASSQESGDQGYTF
.,TRBJ2-5,TRBV5-1,few,TGCGCCAGCAGCTTGATCGTCCAAGAGACCCAGTACTTC,CASSLIVQETQYF
.,TRBJ1-2,TRBV4-1,.,TGCGCCAGCAGCCCCCTCAGAGGTTACGAGGGCTACACCTTC,CASSPLRGYEGYTF
TRBD1,TRBJ1-1,TRBV29-1,.,TGCAGCGTGGGACAGTTCAACACTGAAGCTTTCTTT,CSVGQFNTEAFF
.,TRBJ2-5,TRBV27,many,TGTGCCAGCAGGAAAGAGACCCAGTACTTC,CASRKETQYF
TRBD1,TRBJ1-2,TRBV12-3/TRBV12-4,few,TGTGCCAGCAGTCGCGGACAGGGGTCTTACTATGGCTACACCTTC,CASSRGQGSYYGYTF